The 26 T cell receptor beta chains below all came from one sample that was sequenced in a study of human T cells and chemical hapten exposure. TCRdb reanalysed the RACE reads using MiXCR and keeps one entry per CDR3 protein. The sample has approximately 260,000 distinct CDR3 sequences; over 7.5% are singletons. Stated time point: pre-sensitization, week 0. Treatment meaning: therapeutic diphenylcyclopropenone sensitization with weekly scalp DPC. Sequencing was performed on whole blood, taken in connection with sensitization to the hapten diphenylcyclopropenone (DPC). These receptors were obtained from a man younger than 35 with alopecia areata. Some clones in this sample may be carry-over from other donors' samples.

V usage is TRBV27 and J usage is TRBJ2-7; weak D call: TRBD1 (5 bases). Germline CDR1 MNHEY, CDR2 SMNVEV (reference sequence). The CDR3 contains 13 residues. The germline V and J ends were trimmed by 4 bases and 4 bases, with 11 bases remaining between them. The CDR3 DNA is TGTGCCAGCAGTTGGGTCCAGGGATACGAGCAGTACTTC. Its translation: CASSWVQGYEQYF.

V is TRBV10-3 and J is TRBJ1-1; 7 bases fit TRBD1. The CDR3 contains 14 residues. CDR1 and CDR2 (germline): ENHRY, SYGVKD. The J segment lost 3 bases and the V segment lost 3 bases, leaving 4 bases of the junction unmatched. CDR3 sequence: CAISEGQGDTEAFF. CDR3 DNA: TGTGCCATCAGTGAAGGGCAGGGGGACACTGAAGCTTTCTTT.

Many counts were recorded for this clonotype. This chain's CDR3 is CATSSRGFPLTQFF. CDR3 DNA: TGTGCCACCAGCAGCAGGGGGTTCCCATTAACGCAGTTCTTC. This chain connects TRBV15 to TRBJ2-1; 7 bases map to TRBD1. V trimming: 3 bases; J trimming: 12 bases; junction bases outside the gene matches: 11. This CDR3 comprises 14 residues. Germline loops: CDR1 LNHNV, CDR2 YYDKDF (reference sequence).

Only a few counts were recorded for this clonotype. The chain links TRBV12-3 or TRBV12-4 to TRBJ1-1, with D unresolved. V was pared by 5 bases and J by 0 bases, with 13 bases between. The CDR3 totals 15 residues. This CDR3 reads CASSPPPSMNTEAFF. Here the CDR3 DNA reads TGTGCCAGCAGTCCCCCCCCGAGCATGAACACTGAAGCTTTCTTT.

The gene calls are TRBV6-2 or TRBV6-3 and TRBJ1-2; no reliable D call. The CDR3 totals 11 residues. Germline CDR1 reads MNHEY; CDR2 reads SVGEGT. The V end lost 3 bases, the J end lost 7 bases, and 6 bases lay between the germline ends. In DNA, the CDR3 is TGTGCCAGCAGTTATCCCGGTGGCTACACCTTC. It encodes CASSYPGGYTF.

This clonotype was counted many times. The V gene is TRBV7-9, the J gene TRBJ1-2; D call uncertain. This CDR3 has 13 residues. Germline loops: CDR1 SEHNR, CDR2 FQNEAQ (reference sequence). The germline V and J ends were trimmed by 1 base and 10 bases, with 13 bases remaining between them. The CDR3 DNA reads as TGTGCCAGCAGCTTAGGGGAGATGAGCGACTACACCTTC. Amino acid sequence: CASSLGEMSDYTF. Full variable domain (outside the CDR3, taken from reference TRBV7-9 and TRBJ1-2): DTGVSQNPRHKITKRGQNVTFRCDPISEHNRLYWYRQTLGQGPEFLTYFQNEAQLEKSRLLSDRFSAERPKGSFSTLEIQRTEQGDSAMYLCASSLGEMSDYTFGSGTRLTVV.

There are a few counts of this clonotype. This rearrangement joins TRBV4-1 to TRBJ2-5; perhaps D is TRBD1 or TRBD2 (5 bases each). V lost 2 bases and J 4 bases, leaving 11 bases between the germline ends. CDR1 is MGHRA, CDR2 YSYEKL, per germline. The CDR3 contains 14 residues. CDR3 loop: CASSQTGTRETQYF. The CDR3 DNA is TGCGCCAGCAGCCAAACCGGGACCAGAGAGACCCAGTACTTC.

The rearrangement links TRBV11-2 to TRBJ2-1; 10 nucleotides align to TRBD1. The CDR3 sequence is 16 residues long. The junction had 9 bases not matched to a gene; V was cut back by 6 bases and J by 4 bases. Germline CDR1 reads SGHAT; CDR2 reads FQNNGV. The CDR3 loop is CASSSPGTGAYNEQFF. The DNA for the CDR3 is TGTGCCAGCAGTTCTCCCGGGACAGGGGCATACAATGAGCAGTTCTTC.

A few counts support this clonotype. The CDR3 nucleotides are TGTGCCAGCAGTTTCAACAGGGCCCGCTTAATGAACACTGAAGCTTTCTTT. Translation gives CASSFNRARLMNTEAFF. V gene TRBV27 combines with J gene TRBJ1-1; the D gene is possibly TRBD1 (6 bases). CDR1 is MNHEY, CDR2 SMNVEV, per germline (reference sequence). The CDR3 covers 17 residues. V was pared by 3 bases and J by 0 bases, with 17 bases between.

The chain has TRBV5-1 and TRBJ2-4; 7 bases map to TRBD2. Per the germline V gene, CDR1 is SGHRS and CDR2 is YFSETQ. The CDR3 sequence is 14 residues long. Trimming cost V 2 bases and J 8 bases; bases outside gene matches: 7. DNA for the CDR3: TGCGCCAGCAGCTTAGCGGGGCCGAGGGACATTCAGTACTTC. Encoded protein: CASSLAGPRDIQYF.

This rearrangement joins TRBV10-3 to TRBJ1-3; D is unresolved. The CDR3 is 12 amino acids. Germline values: CDR1 ENHRY, CDR2 SYGVKD. Trimming removed 3 bases at V and 7 bases at J, with 7 bases between. The CDR3 DNA reads TGTGCCATCAGTGACGGTATCAACACCATATATTTT. This encodes CAISDGINTIYF.

The chain uses TRBV7-2 and TRBJ1-5, with a weak D call TRBD1 (5 bases). Looked up from germline, CDR1 is SGHTA and CDR2 is FQGNSA. The V and J ends lost 2 bases and 7 bases respectively, with 15 bases between them. The CDR3 has 15 amino acids. This CDR3 is CASSLSGGVIQPQHF. The CDR3 nucleotides read TGTGCCAGCAGCTTATCCGGGGGGGTGATACAGCCCCAGCATTTT.

This clonotype was picked up many times. The junction departs from the called germline gene at one end, perhaps through a read error. The gene calls are TRBV27 and TRBJ1-2; TRBD1 is a possible D gene (5 bases). The CDR3 sequence is 13 residues long. CDR1 and CDR2 from the germline V gene are MNHEY and SMNVEV (reference sequence). The CDR3 DNA is TGTGCCAGCAGTCCCCGTCGGGGACTTGCTGAGGCATTC. Translating gives CASSPRRGLAEAF.

The CDR3 DNA reads TGTGCCAGCAATGTTTTTAGCAATCAGCCCCAGCATTTT. Its translation is CASNVFSNQPQHF. V usage is TRBV12-3 or TRBV12-4 and J usage is TRBJ1-5; D uncertain. The CDR3 length is 13 residues. V lost 7 bases and J lost 0, with 7 bases in between.

The sample holds many counts of this clonotype. The V and J genes are TRBV6-2 or TRBV6-3 and TRBJ2-3; D not resolved. CDR1 and CDR2 (germline): MNHEY, SVGEGT. The germline V and J ends were trimmed by 7 bases and 0 bases, with 5 bases remaining between them. This CDR3 is built from 12 residues. Written as DNA, the CDR3 is TGTGCCAGCACGAGAAGCACAGATACGCAGTATTTT. Translating it yields CASTRSTDTQYF.

This clonotype was picked up a small number of times. This sequence joins TRBV11-2 and TRBJ2-7, with D unresolved. V lost 5 bases and J 1 base, leaving 15 bases between the germline ends. This CDR3 comprises 15 residues. CDR1 and CDR2 (germline): SGHAT, FQNNGV. CDR3 nucleotide sequence: TGTGCCAGCAGCCGTACAGTCTTTAGTTCCTACGAGCAGTACGTC. Its protein is CASSRTVFSSYEQYV.

For this clonotype: A read error may explain this, as a much larger clone is one base away. The chain couples TRBV28 to TRBJ2-2; 9 bases are a match to TRBD1. The V and J ends lost 6 bases and 5 bases, in that order; junction bases with no gene match: 7. Germline V gene data show CDR1 as MDHEN and CDR2 as SYDVKM. The CDR3 length is 15 residues. The chain's CDR3 is CASSPGGQGTGELFF. The DNA for the CDR3 is TGTGCCAGCAGCCCCGGGGGACAGGGAACCGGGGAGCTGTTTTTT. The entire variable domain, with the rest obtained from reference TRBV28 and TRBJ2-2, is as follows: DVKVTQSSRYLVKRTGEKVFLECVQDMDHENMFWYRQDPGLGLRLIYFSYDVKMKEKGDIPEGYSVSREKKERFSLILESASTNQTSMYLCASSPGGQGTGELFFGEGSRLTVL.

This clonotype was seen more than once but under ten times. The chain links TRBV6-5 to TRBJ2-3; perhaps TRBD2 as D (5 bases). Germline-derived CDR1 and CDR2 are MNHEY and SVGAGI. The CDR3 is 16 residues long. V was clipped by 4 bases and J by 0 bases, with 14 bases between them. For the CDR3, the DNA is TGTGCCAGCAGTTCCTTCAGCCGGACTAGCACAGATACGCAGTATTTT. Its protein is CASSSFSRTSTDTQYF.

The J gene is TRBJ2-1, the V gene TRBV25-1; D is ambiguous. V was cut by 6 bases and J by 0 bases, with 9 bases left in between. CDR1 and CDR2 (germline): MGHDK, SYGVNS. This CDR3 contains 14 residues. CDR3 loop: CASSYTNSYNEQFF. The DNA of the CDR3 is TGTGCCAGCAGCTATACCAACTCCTACAATGAGCAGTTCTTC.

This clonotype was seen more than once but under ten times. The V and J genes are TRBV7-2 and TRBJ2-7, with 8 bases fitting TRBD1. With V trimmed by 1 base and J by 4 bases, 6 bases remained unmatched. Germline CDR1 is SGHTA and CDR2 is FQGNSA. The CDR3 is made up of 15 amino acids. The CDR3 loop is CASSLEARGLYEQYF. The CDR3, as DNA: TGTGCCAGCAGCTTAGAAGCCAGGGGGCTGTACGAGCAGTACTTC.

The chain carries TRBV20-1 and TRBJ1-4; D gene unclear. In germline, CDR1 is DFQATT, CDR2 SNEGSKA (reference sequence). The length of the CDR3 is 14 residues. V was pared by 4 bases and J by 4 bases, with 13 bases between. The CDR3 region is CSAKTSNYNEKLFF. Here the CDR3 DNA reads TGCAGTGCTAAAACCAGCAACTATAATGAAAAACTGTTTTTT.

Ten or more counts support this clonotype. The genes are TRBV3-1 and TRBJ1-2, with TRBD1 as a possible D gene (5 bases). V lost 6 bases, J lost 4 bases, and 21 bases lay in between. Per germline, CDR1 LGHDT and CDR2 YNNKEL (reference sequence). The CDR3 covers 16 residues. The CDR3 is CASRLSTGSGGYGYTF. In DNA form, the CDR3 reads TGTGCCAGCAGACTCTCAACAGGCTCCGGAGGCTATGGCTACACCTTC.

This clonotype has at least ten counts. The gene calls are TRBV20-1 and TRBJ1-6; no definite D call. V was clipped by 0 bases and J by 9 bases, with 18 bases between them. This CDR3 region has 16 residues. CDR1 and CDR2 from the germline V gene are DFQATT and SNEGSKA (reference sequence). The CDR3 nucleotides read TGCAGTGCTAGAGACACCGGACGAAGGTGGGGTTCACCCCTCCACTTT. It translates to CSARDTGRRWGSPLHF.

A few counts support this clonotype. This chain links TRBV7-2 with TRBJ1-4; D ambiguous. Per the germline V gene, CDR1 is SGHTA and CDR2 is FQGNSA. This CDR3 has 13 amino acids. The V end lost 2 bases, the J end lost 6 bases, and 7 bases lay between the germline ends. For the CDR3, the DNA is TGTGCCAGCAGCTTAACGGCGGATGAAAAACTGTTTTTT. It translates to CASSLTADEKLFF.

This clonotype was found many times. The chain carries TRBV6-5 and TRBJ1-1; D possibly corresponds to TRBD1 (5 bases). V was pared by 0 bases and J by 1 base, with 9 bases between. This CDR3 region has 15 residues. Germline V gene sequence: CDR1 MNHEY, CDR2 SVGAGI. This chain's CDR3 is CASSYSNTGNTEAFF. The DNA of the CDR3 is TGTGCCAGCAGTTACTCGAATACAGGGAACACTGAAGCTTTCTTT.

This clonotype was detected a few times. The J gene is TRBJ2-7, the V gene TRBV6-6, with 12 bases that match TRBD1. CDR1 and CDR2 (germline): MNHNY, SVGAGI (reference sequence). The CDR3 covers 17 residues. Unmatched junction bases numbered 10, after V lost 3 bases and J lost 4 bases. The CDR3 DNA reads as TGTGCCAGCAGTTATCGGCCCTCGGGACAGGGGGCATACGAGCAGTACGTC. It translates to CASSYRPSGQGAYEQYV.